This TCR beta chain was captured in a study of T cells in Graves' hyperthyroidism and ophthalmopathy. This clonotype has only a few counts. Amplified TCR beta CDR3 regions came from RNA transcripts. HTBI primers were employed in a first-round RT-PCR of the TCR CDR3. TCRdb re-derived calls from the multiplex PCR reads in MiXCR, one entry per CDR3 protein. Among fewer than 350,000 distinct CDR3 sequences, about 16% were seen once, and the ten largest hold over 25%. Investigators excluded patients with uncontrolled infection, other autoimmune disease, pregnancy or lactation. The V segment lost 4 bases and the J segment 7 bases; nucleotides outside the gene matches: 5. In germline, CDR1 is SGHDN, CDR2 FVKESK. The CDR3 contains 13 residues.

Sequencing was performed on blood. The rearrangement joins TRBV14 to TRBJ2-7; 9 bases are shared with TRBD1. The TCR was taken from a woman between 45 and 65 years old with Graves' hyperthyroidism that later progressed to Graves' ophthalmopathy. This CDR3 reads CASSRDRAGEQYF. The CDR3 nucleotides are TGTGCCAGCAGCCGGGACAGGGCTGGGGAGCAGTACTTC.